What follows are 27 T cell receptor beta chains derived from one specimen sequenced in a study of blood T cell repertoires in COVID-19. Assay used: immunoSEQ multiplex PCR; TCRdb lists only in-frame clones, some missing. The sample consists of over 45,000 clones, roughly 90% of them appearing once. The sequencing input was peripheral blood. Receptors were obtained from a man aged 55-75 years with active COVID-19.

The table lists this clone with a few counts. The chain carries TRBV10-1 and TRBJ2-7; 7 bases are a match to TRBD2. Germline V lookup: CDR1 WNHNN, CDR2 SYGVQD (reference sequence). The CDR3 contains 13 residues. V dropped 8 bases and J dropped 3; count of bases not matched to a gene: 7. The CDR3 coding sequence is TGCGCCAGCTCGAGGGAGGGCCTCTACGAGCAGTACTTC. Its translation is CASSREGLYEQYF.

The V and J genes are TRBV9 and TRBJ2-1; D not resolved. Germline loops: CDR1 SGDLS, CDR2 YYNGEE. The CDR3 loop spans 14 amino acids. V was trimmed by 0 bases and J by 4 bases, leaving 8 bases between them. The CDR3 bases are TGTGCCAGCAGCGTAGGTAGTCTGTACAATGAGCAGTTCTTC. Translating it yields CASSVGSLYNEQFF.

The rearrangement joins TRBV4-2 to TRBJ1-6; D might be TRBD1 (5 bases). V lost 0 bases, J lost 7 bases, and 13 bases lay in between. Germline V lookup: CDR1 LGHNA, CDR2 YNFKEQ. CDR3 size: 16 residues. CDR3 in amino acids: CASSQDRRGGNSPLHF. CDR3 DNA sequence: TGTGCCAGCAGCCAAGATCGTAGGGGAGGGAATTCACCCCTCCACTTT.

This chain connects TRBV30 to TRBJ2-5; TRBD1 aligns across 10 bases. Germline assignment: CDR1 GTSNPN and CDR2 SVGIG (reference sequence). There are 17 residues in the CDR3. V lost 1 base and J lost 0; bases outside the gene matches: 8. DNA for the CDR3: TGTGCCTGGAGTGGGGACAGGGGCGTGCGGTACCAAGAGACCCAGTACTTC. This codes for CAWSGDRGVRYQETQYF.

The chain recombines TRBV30 with TRBJ1-5; D gene ambiguous. V lost 4 bases to trimming and J lost 5 bases, with 15 bases between them. The CDR3 has 14 residues. Germline assignment: CDR1 GTSNPN and CDR2 SVGIG (reference sequence). CDR3 residues: CAWKGRESDQPQHF. The CDR3 DNA is TGTGCCTGGAAAGGGAGGGAAAGTGATCAGCCCCAGCATTTT. Full variable domain (rest looked up from reference TRBV30 and TRBJ1-5): SQTIHQWPATLVQPVGSPLSLECTVEGTSNPNLYWYRQAAGRGLQLLFYSVGIGQISSEVPQNLSASRPQDRQFILSSKKLLLSDSGFYLCAWKGRESDQPQHFGDGTRLSIL.

The V call is TRBV5-1, the J call TRBJ2-1; TRBD2 is a possible D gene (6 bases). Germline V gives CDR1 SGHRS, CDR2 YFSETQ. The length of the CDR3 is 14 residues. The ends were cut back, 4 bases at V and 7 bases at J, with 15 bases in the middle. In nucleotides, the CDR3 is TGCGCCAGCAGCCTCCGGGACTTCGGAAATGAGCAGTTCTTC. This encodes CASSLRDFGNEQFF.

The rearrangement joins TRBV2 to TRBJ1-4; 8 bases are shared with TRBD1. The CDR3 is 16 amino acids. J lost 3 bases, V lost 4 bases, and 7 bases had no gene match. In germline, CDR1 is SNHLY, CDR2 FYNNEI. The CDR3 here is CASSVPGQGANEKLFF. CDR3 DNA sequence: TGTGCCAGCAGTGTCCCTGGACAGGGAGCTAATGAAAAACTGTTTTTT. Combining the CDR3 with reference TRBV2 and TRBJ1-4 gives the whole variable domain EPEVTQTPSHQVTQMGQEVILRCVPISNHLYFYWYRQILGQKVEFLVSFYNNEISEKSEIFDDQFSVERPDGSNFTLKIRSTKLEDSAMYFCASSVPGQGANEKLFFGSGTQLSVL.

The CDR3, as DNA: TGTGCCAGCAGCATAGGGACACCCGGAAACACCATATATTTT. This gives the protein CASSIGTPGNTIYF. The chain links TRBV7-2 to TRBJ1-3; the D gene is possibly TRBD1 (6 bases). The germline V gene encodes CDR1 SGHTA and CDR2 FQGNSA. The CDR3 consists of 14 residues. Trimming stripped 5 bases from V and 4 bases from J, with 12 bases between.

In DNA form, the CDR3 reads TGCAGCGTTGCTACTAACTATGGCTACACCTTC. Protein sequence: CSVATNYGYTF. The J gene is TRBJ1-2, the V gene TRBV29-1; D unclear. CDR3 length: 11 residues. Germline CDR1 and CDR2: SQVTM and ANQGSEA. V lost 4 bases and J lost 0, with 3 bases in between.

CDR3 bases: TGTGCCAGCAGGACGGGACAGCTCCACGAGCAGTACTTC. Residues: CASRTGQLHEQYF. The rearrangement joins TRBV6-5 to TRBJ2-7; 7 bases fit TRBD1. This CDR3 is built from 13 residues. The V gene's germline CDR1 is MNHEY and CDR2 SVGAGI. The V gene end was trimmed by 6 bases and the J gene end by 5 bases; junction bases not matched to a gene: 7.

V usage is TRBV12-3 or TRBV12-4 and J usage is TRBJ2-3; D is ambiguous. The ends were cut back, 3 bases at V and 9 bases at J, with 7 bases in the middle. The CDR3 covers 11 residues. CDR3 loop: CASSLSRTQYF. CDR3 nucleotide sequence: TGTGCCAGCAGTTTGTCCCGGACGCAGTATTTT.

V gene TRBV23-1 combines with J gene TRBJ2-5; 8 bases align to TRBD2. TRBV23-1 is an ORF for which the function is uncertain. The length of the CDR3 is 16 residues. J lost 5 bases, V lost 0 bases, and 8 bases had no gene match. The CDR3 DNA is TGCGCCAGCAGTCAATCATGGCGGGGGGCGCTGGAGACCCAGTACTTC. It yields the protein CASSQSWRGALETQYF.

In its sample, this clone was seen once. This chain's CDR3 is CASSQEWRAPYEQYF. The DNA of the CDR3 is TGCGCCAGCAGCCAAGAATGGAGGGCCCCCTACGAGCAGTACTTC. This sequence joins TRBV4-1 and TRBJ2-7, with a tentative D call TRBD2 (6 bases). The germline V and J ends were trimmed by 0 bases and 2 bases, with 11 bases remaining between them. The length of the CDR3 is 15 residues. The germline V gene encodes CDR1 MGHRA and CDR2 YSYEKL.

The J gene is TRBJ2-6, the V gene TRBV27, with D unresolved. The ends were cut back, 3 bases at V and 4 bases at J, with 10 bases in the middle. The CDR3 contains 15 residues. The germline V gene has CDR1 MNHEY and CDR2 SMNVEV (reference sequence). The CDR3 is CASSFQTAGANVLTF. The CDR3 DNA reads TGTGCCAGCAGTTTTCAGACTGCCGGGGCCAACGTCCTGACTTTC.

V is TRBV7-8 and J is TRBJ2-1; 10 nucleotides match TRBD2. Trimming cost V 1 base and J 0 bases; bases outside gene matches: 3. Germline CDR1 and CDR2: SGHVS and FQNEAQ. The CDR3 has 17 amino acids. CDR3 DNA: TGTGCCAGCAGCTTAGTTAGCGGGAGGAGCTCCTACAATGAGCAGTTCTTC. Its protein is CASSLVSGRSSYNEQFF.

The chain links TRBV2 to TRBJ2-5; 13 nucleotides line up with TRBD2. Germline V lookup: CDR1 SNHLY, CDR2 FYNNEI. This CDR3 contains 16 residues. Losses at the gene ends were 3 bases for V and 8 bases for J; bases not matched to a gene: 9. Here the CDR3 DNA reads TGTGCCAGCAGTGACGTAGGGACTAGCGGGATGGGTACCCAGTACTTC. It translates to CASSDVGTSGMGTQYF.

The genes are TRBV18 and TRBJ2-1; D uncertain. Germline assignment: CDR1 KGHSH and CDR2 LQKENI. The CDR3 loop spans 12 amino acids. Trimming took off 6 bases at V and 9 bases at J, with 12 bases between the two ends. CDR3 protein: CASSPTVVEQFF. CDR3 DNA sequence: TGTGCCAGCTCCCCTACAGTCGTTGAGCAGTTCTTC.

The V call is TRBV19, the J call TRBJ2-1; D not resolved. The germline CDR1 and CDR2 sequences are LNHDA and SQIVND (reference sequence). The CDR3 has 12 residues. V shed 5 bases and J shed 6 bases, with 8 bases lying between them. The CDR3 protein is CASSPTRNEQFF. CDR3 DNA sequence: TGTGCCAGTAGTCCTACCCGCAATGAGCAGTTCTTC.

The V call is TRBV5-1, the J call TRBJ2-1; perhaps TRBD1 as D (5 bases). V shed 2 bases and J shed 8 bases, with 17 bases lying between them. CDR3 length: 15 residues. Germline loops: CDR1 SGHRS, CDR2 YFSETQ. CDR3 DNA: TGCGCCAGCAGCTTTGAGGACCTCAGGGTTTATGAGCAGTTCTTC. Residues: CASSFEDLRVYEQFF. The complete variable domain, with remaining parts taken from reference TRBV5-1 and TRBJ2-1, reads KAGVTQTPRYLIKTRGQQVTLSCSPISGHRSVSWYQQTPGQGLQFLFEYFSETQRNKGNFPGRFSGRQFSNSRSEMNVSTLELGDSALYLCASSFEDLRVYEQFFGPGTRLTVL.

This rearrangement joins TRBV7-2 to TRBJ1-5; D not resolved. CDR1 SGHTA and CDR2 FQGNSA come from the germline V gene. This CDR3 is built from 15 residues. Trimming stripped 1 base from V and 4 bases from J, with 11 bases between. In DNA, the CDR3 is TGTGCCAGCAGCTTAGACCGGTCTTTAAATCAGCCCCAGCATTTT. Its protein is CASSLDRSLNQPQHF. Supplemented by reference TRBV7-2 and TRBJ1-5, the full variable domain reads GAGVSQSPSNKVTEKGKDVELRCDPISGHTALYWYRQSLGQGLEFLIYFQGNSAPDKSGLPSDRFSAERTGGSVSTLTIQRTQQEDSAVYLCASSLDRSLNQPQHFGDGTRLSIL.

The chain links TRBV18 to TRBJ2-7; 13 positions match TRBD2. Per the germline V gene, CDR1 is KGHSH and CDR2 is LQKENI. The length of the CDR3 is 17 residues. After removal of 6 bases from V and 2 bases from J, the junction contained 10 bases not matched to a gene. CDR3 loop: CASSPNSGTSGAYEQYF. The CDR3 coding sequence is TGTGCCAGCTCTCCGAACTCCGGGACTAGCGGGGCCTACGAGCAGTACTTC. The whole variable domain, filled in from reference TRBV18 and TRBJ2-7, reads NAGVMQNPRHLVRRRGQEARLRCSPMKGHSHVYWYRQLPEEGLKFMVYLQKENIIDESGMPKERFSAEFPKEGPSILRIQQVVRGDSAAYFCASSPNSGTSGAYEQYFGPGTRLTVT.

CDR3 loop: CATSETSGNDYEQYF. DNA of the CDR3: TGTGCCACCAGTGAGACTAGCGGGAACGACTACGAGCAGTACTTC. The chain is built from TRBV24-1 and TRBJ2-7, with TRBD2 matching 11 bases. V gave up 4 bases and J gave up 3 bases; unmatched junction bases: 4. From germline, CDR1 is KGHDR and CDR2 SFDVKD. The CDR3 consists of 15 residues.

The V gene is TRBV5-5, the J gene TRBJ2-7; tentatively, D is TRBD1 (6 bases). CDR3 length: 14 residues. Trimming removed 0 bases at V and 3 bases at J, with 10 bases between. Germline assignment: CDR1 SGHKS and CDR2 YYEKEE (reference sequence). The CDR3 coding sequence is TGTGCCAGCAGCTTGGGGCAGGGGAACTACGAGCAGTACTTC. Residues: CASSLGQGNYEQYF. The whole variable domain, remainder taken from reference TRBV5-5 and TRBJ2-7, is DAGVTQSPTHLIKTRGQQVTLRCSPISGHKSVSWYQQVLGQGPQFIFQYYEKEERGRGNFPDRFSARQFPNYSSELNVNALLLGDSALYLCASSLGQGNYEQYFGPGTRLTVT.

This clone was detected only once. The rearrangement links TRBV4-1 to TRBJ1-4; D gene unclear. The V and J ends lost 4 bases and 2 bases respectively, with 11 bases between them. CDR1 and CDR2 from the germline V gene are MGHRA and YSYEKL. The CDR3 runs 15 residues. The DNA for the CDR3 is TGCGCCAGCAGCCTCAGAGGTGGGACTAATGAAAAACTGTTTTTT. Translating gives CASSLRGGTNEKLFF.

This clone was seen once. The genes are TRBV7-2 and TRBJ1-1, with D unresolved. CDR3 length: 13 amino acids. Germline V CDR1 and CDR2: SGHTA, FQGNSA. Deletions cut 3 bases from V and 5 bases from J, with 10 bases between. This CDR3 reads CASSLGRTTEAFF. The CDR3 DNA sequence: TGTGCCAGCAGCTTGGGTCGGACTACTGAAGCTTTCTTT.

This clone was counted between two and nine times. The chain joins TRBV11-2 to TRBJ2-7; TRBD2 aligns across 8 bases. The ends lost 3 bases at V and 6 bases at J; junction bases unmatched: 7. In germline, CDR1 is SGHAT, CDR2 FQNNGV. The CDR3 has 14 residues. CDR3 loop: CASSFFTGGVEQYF. In DNA form, the CDR3 reads TGTGCCAGCAGCTTTTTTACGGGAGGGGTCGAGCAGTACTTC.

The chain recombines TRBV7-2 with TRBJ2-3, with 8 positions matching TRBD2. The CDR3 totals 15 residues. CDR1 and CDR2 from the germline V gene are SGHTA and FQGNSA. J lost 4 bases, V lost 3 bases, and 6 bases had no gene match. The CDR3 DNA sequence: TGTGCCAGCAGCTTCAAGACTAGCGCCGCAGATACGCAGTATTTT. Its protein product is CASSFKTSAADTQYF.